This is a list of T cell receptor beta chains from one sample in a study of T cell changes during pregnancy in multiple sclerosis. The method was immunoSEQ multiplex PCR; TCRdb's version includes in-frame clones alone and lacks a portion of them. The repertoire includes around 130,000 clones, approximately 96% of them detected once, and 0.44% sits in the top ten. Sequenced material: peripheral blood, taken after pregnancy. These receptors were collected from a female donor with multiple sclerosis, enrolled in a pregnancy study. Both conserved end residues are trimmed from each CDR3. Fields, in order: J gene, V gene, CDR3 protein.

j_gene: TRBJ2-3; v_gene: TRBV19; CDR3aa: ASSGLAGGTDTQY
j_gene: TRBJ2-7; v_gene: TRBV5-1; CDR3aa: ASSGGLASYEQY
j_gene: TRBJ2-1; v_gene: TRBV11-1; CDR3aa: ASSLLSLLYNEQF
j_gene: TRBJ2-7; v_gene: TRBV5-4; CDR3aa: ASSPGLAGNEQY
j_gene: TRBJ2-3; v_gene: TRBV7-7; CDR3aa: ASSPGGGSPDTQY
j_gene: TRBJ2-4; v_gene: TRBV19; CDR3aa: ASSISRDSKNIQY
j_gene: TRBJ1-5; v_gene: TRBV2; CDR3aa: ASSEEGQGNQPQH
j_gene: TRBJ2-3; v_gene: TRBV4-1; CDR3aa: ASSLDAGLYTDTQY
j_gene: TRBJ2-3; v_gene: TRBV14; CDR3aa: ASSQLAGVVTDTQY
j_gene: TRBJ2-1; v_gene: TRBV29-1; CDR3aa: SAQKARGEQF
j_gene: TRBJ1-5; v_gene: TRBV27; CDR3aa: ASGPLGGGIGGNQPQH
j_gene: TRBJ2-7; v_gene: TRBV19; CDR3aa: ASSVDGARSYEQY
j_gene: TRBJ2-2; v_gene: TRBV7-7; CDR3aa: ASSTGTPPGELF
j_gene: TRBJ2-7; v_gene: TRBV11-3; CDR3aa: ASSLGAGLSYEQY
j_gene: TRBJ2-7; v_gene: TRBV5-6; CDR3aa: ASSLETRLYEQY
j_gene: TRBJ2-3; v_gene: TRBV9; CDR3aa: ASSVDPSGASTDTQY
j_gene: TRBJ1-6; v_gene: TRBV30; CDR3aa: AWSGPPNSPLH
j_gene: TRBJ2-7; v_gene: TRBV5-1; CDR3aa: ASSQGQGVNEQY
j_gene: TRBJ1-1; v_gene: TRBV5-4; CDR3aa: ASSLIGQGKAEAF
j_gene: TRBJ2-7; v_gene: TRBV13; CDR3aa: ASSSQWGPYEQY
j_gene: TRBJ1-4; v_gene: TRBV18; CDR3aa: ASSTGGLGEKLF
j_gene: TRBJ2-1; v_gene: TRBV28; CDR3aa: ASSLGEGYNEQF
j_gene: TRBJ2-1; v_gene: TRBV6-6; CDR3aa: ASSNRGNEQF
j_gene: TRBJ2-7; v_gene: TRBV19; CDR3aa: ASSNRAGSYEQY
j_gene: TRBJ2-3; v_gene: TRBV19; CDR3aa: ASASGTKTSTDTQY
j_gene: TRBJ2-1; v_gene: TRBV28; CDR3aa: ASSRGQGWDNEQF
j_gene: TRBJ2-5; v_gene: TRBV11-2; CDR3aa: ASSKGGQGWETQY
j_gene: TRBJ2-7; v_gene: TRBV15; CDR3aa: ATSREVSTLGLEQY
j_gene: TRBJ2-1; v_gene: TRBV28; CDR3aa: ASSPSGSSYNEQF
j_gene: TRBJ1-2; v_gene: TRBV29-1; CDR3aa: SVGGTVYGYT
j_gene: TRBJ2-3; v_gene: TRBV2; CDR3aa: ASRRTGSTDTQY
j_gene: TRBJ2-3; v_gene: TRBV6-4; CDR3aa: ASSSHPTDTQY
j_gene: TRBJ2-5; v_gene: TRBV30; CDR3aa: AWSHRVQETQY
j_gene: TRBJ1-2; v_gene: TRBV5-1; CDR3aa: ASSVLGRPANGYT
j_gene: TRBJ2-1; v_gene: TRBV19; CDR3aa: ASSSGLSYNEQF
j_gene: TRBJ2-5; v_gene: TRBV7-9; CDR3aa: ASSSSGGETQY
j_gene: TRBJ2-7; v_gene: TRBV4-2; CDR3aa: ASSQDRRTSVYEQY
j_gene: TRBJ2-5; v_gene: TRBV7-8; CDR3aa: ASSLRGRASSLQETQY
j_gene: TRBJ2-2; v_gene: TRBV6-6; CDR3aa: ASSGLAGSTGELF
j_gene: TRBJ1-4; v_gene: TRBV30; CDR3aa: AWSGGTGDEKLF
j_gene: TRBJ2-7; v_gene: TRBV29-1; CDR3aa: SVEGTSGPYEQY
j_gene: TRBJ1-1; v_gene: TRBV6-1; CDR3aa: ASISTGPSNTEAF